The clone carrying this T cell receptor beta chain has only a few counts. The antigen remains undetermined. Other DNA sequences in the same sample also yield this CDR3. This specimen comes from a study of beta chain features in type 1 diabetes. Study observations and caveats: At VDJ recombination sites, type 1 diabetes patients had fewer insertions and more deleted nucleotides.

The J segment lost 3 bases and the V segment lost 4 bases, leaving 7 bases of the junction unmatched. The germline V gene has CDR1 SGHRS and CDR2 YFSETQ. The CDR3 is 14 amino acids. Sampling consisted of one heparinised blood draw per donor, averaging approximately 120 mL. Markers CD45RO/CCR7/CD25/CD127/CD95/CD27 served to sort CD4+ naive, central memory, regulatory and stem cell-like memory cells. Sequencing targeted expressed TCRB transcripts, as all isolated RNA had been reverse transcribed. For naive, central memory and regulatory T cell samples, reads averaged roughly 3.5 million. Only in-frame clones appear in the TCRdb table, and some are missing; sequencing was by immunoSEQ multiplex PCR. Found here are some 270,000 clones, 13% to 15% of them singletons; the top ten hold more than 0.02%.

The material sequenced was naive CD4+ T cells from blood. This clonotype was sampled from a middle-aged woman in good health. J is TRBJ2-7 and V is TRBV5-1, with TRBD1 matching over 7 bases. The CDR3 nucleotides read TGCGCCAGCAGCCTTATAGGGGGCCTCTACGAGCAGTACTTC. Its protein is CASSLIGGLYEQYF.